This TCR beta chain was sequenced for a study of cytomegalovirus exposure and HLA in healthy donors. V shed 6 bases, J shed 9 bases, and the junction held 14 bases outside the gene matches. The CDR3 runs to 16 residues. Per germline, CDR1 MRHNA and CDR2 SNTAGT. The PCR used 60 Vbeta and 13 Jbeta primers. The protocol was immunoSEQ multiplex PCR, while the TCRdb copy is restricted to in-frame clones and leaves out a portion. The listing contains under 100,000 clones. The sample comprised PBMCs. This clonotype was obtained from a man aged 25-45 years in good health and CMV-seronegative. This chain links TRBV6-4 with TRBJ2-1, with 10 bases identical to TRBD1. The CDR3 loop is CASSVAPGQGHGEQFF. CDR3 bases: TGTGCCAGCAGCGTAGCACCGGGACAGGGGCACGGTGAGCAGTTCTTC.